This T cell receptor (beta chain) came from a study of T-cell reconstitution after alpha-beta-depleted transplantation in children. Germline values: CDR1 ENHRY, CDR2 SYGVKD. Trimming at V came to 6 bases and at J to 5 bases, leaving 12 bases not matched to a gene. The CDR3 sequence is 16 residues long. Construction of the TCRbeta library involved unique molecular identifiers. A single record per CDR3 protein comes from TCRdb applying MiXCR to the PCR reads. Of hundreds of thousands of distinct CDR3 sequences in the sample, 10% to 15% are singletons; the top ten hold about 2.2%. This clonotype has a single count.

The receptor's source is a male patient younger than 18 who had a stem cell transplant for acute myeloid leukemia, so the T cells may come from the graft donor. This specimen was PBMCs, mostly from graft donor cells, taken 360 days after TCRalphabeta/CD19-depleted stem cell transplant. The rearrangement uses TRBV10-3 and TRBJ2-1, with 8 bases identical to TRBD2. The CDR3 bases are TGTGCCATCAGCCCCGGGCGCACTAGCGGACACAATGAGCAGTTCTTC. It yields the protein CAISPGRTSGHNEQFF.